This T cell receptor beta chain was captured by sequencing in a study of CD8 T cells in ankylosing spondylitis. There are a few counts of this clonotype. The antigen remains undetermined. Germline V lookup: CDR1 MNHEY, CDR2 SMNVEV (reference sequence). The CDR3 is 13 residues long. V was clipped by 5 bases and J by 4 bases, with 10 bases between them. As the method for making TCR beta libraries, quantitative 5'-RACE with molecular barcodes was used. TCRdb analysed the 5' RACE reads with MiXCR anew, one entry per CDR3 protein. The sample consists of 670,000 or so distinct CDR3 sequences, under 20% of them appearing once. Study-level points and caveats: Relatively scarce in peripheral blood, disease-linked clones were CD8+. A TCR beta motif of roughly eight highly homologous variants appeared characteristic of ankylosing spondylitis blood. Significant enrichment of disease-linked clones was reportedly seen in matched ankylosing spondylitis synovial fluid.

This TCR was sampled from a male donor with ankylosing spondylitis. The sample taken for sequencing was blood, either unsorted or a sorted T cell fraction (not recorded which). The rearrangement uses TRBV27 and TRBJ2-3; no firm D call. The CDR3 here is CASSPSESDTQYF. The CDR3 region has the DNA TGTGCCAGCAGTCCCTCCGAATCAGATACGCAGTATTTT.